Reported below is one TCR beta chain. Its target antigen remains unknown. Base quality data are lacking; no much larger clone is found one base away. Collaborating institutions collected whole blood in K2EDTA tubes following their own protocols. For TCRbeta analysis, collaborators shipped samples as frozen whole blood, isolated PBMCs, or DNA extracted from either of those sample types. This entry belongs to a study of blood T cell repertoires in COVID-19 (TCRdb year 2020). Some background on the complete study: The collaborator samples originated in the United States, Italy and Spain and spanned the acute and convalescent phases of COVID-19. Samples were obtained from the ongoing ImmuneRACE study (first 160 participants) and from 950 to 1,500 subjects provided by 6 global collaborators. Sample metadata almost always included a de-identified subject ID, COVID-19 status, age in years and sex. Deeply sampled blood TCRbeta repertoires from subjects exposed to, actively infected with, or recovered from COVID-19 were included in the dataset. The prospective study material was composed of cDNA or gDNA derived from T cells, B-cell-depleted T cells, or PBMCs. Where available, HLA class I and class II types were taken from metadata supplied by the sample provider and were not determined by assay-based typing. The repertoires were released in a freely available public database intended as a resource for research on the immune response to SARS-CoV-2. Broad study findings and their caveats: How much clinical and demographic metadata was included differed by source and by participant, and the metadata was provided uncurated.

TCRbeta CDR3 regions were amplified from genomic DNA by means of the immunoSEQ Assay, a bias-controlled multiplex PCR. In the authors' own workflow: Within the assay, amplification of reference gene primers was used to estimate how many nucleated cells each sample contained. To quantify the absolute abundance of each unique TCRbeta CDR3 rearrangement, sequence reads were collapsed and filtered. Productive Simpson clonality was computed per sample as the square root of Simpson's diversity index over productive rearrangements. TCRdb mirrors the immuneACCESS table, restricted to in-frame sequences. Some clones are absent from its copies; in checked studies, under half trace to an unresolved V gene, and the reason for the others is unknown. D and trimming come from the DNA, and the V and J calls and clone size come from that table. The sample has about 200,000 clones on record, about four fifths of them singletons. Together, the top ten hold 2% to 3% of the sample.

This receptor was taken from a woman in her thirties or forties with active or convalescent COVID-19. Sequencing was done on a sample of peripheral blood.

The bases read TGTGCCAGCAGCTTGGACAGGGTCCCCTACAATGAGCAGTTCTTC. Its amino acids are CASSLDRVPYNEQFF. This sequence uses TRBV7-9 and TRBJ2-1, with 8 junctional bases fitting TRBD1. After removal of 3 bases from V and 2 bases from J, the junction retains 3 bases not matched to a gene. CDR1 and CDR2 are drawn from the germline V gene (reference sequence): SEHNR, FQNEAQ. From cysteine to phenylalanine, the CDR3 is 15 amino acids long. Kept here is only the CDR3 DNA, which spans 45 bases and is read in frame from base 1.